This T cell receptor beta chain was recorded in a study of blood T cell repertoires in COVID-19. The wider study: Material from acute and convalescent COVID-19 was sourced from the United States, Italy and Spain. The analysed material was cDNA or gDNA that came from T cells, B-cell-depleted T cells, or PBMCs.

Seattle's cohort entered during active infection and was followed longitudinally. Profiling relied on immunoSEQ multiplex PCR, and the TCRdb table lists in-frame clones only, not all of them. The repertoire holds some 130,000 clones, with around 89% as singletons. CDR1 MDHEN and CDR2 SYDVKM come from the germline V gene. This CDR3 comprises 15 residues. After removal of 3 bases from V and 3 bases from J, the junction contained 3 bases not matched to a gene. The receptor was derived from a man in his fifties or sixties with COVID-19, enrolled during active disease. This sequence joins TRBV28 and TRBJ2-5; 11 bases align to TRBD1. The sample consisted of peripheral blood. This chain's CDR3 is CASSFRTGGKETQYF. CDR3 DNA sequence: TGTGCCAGCAGTTTCAGGACAGGGGGCAAAGAGACCCAGTACTTC.